These 4 T cell receptor beta chains were sequenced from one sample in a study of regulatory T cells in long-lasting Graves disease. Both iRepertoire HTBI primers and Arm-PCR of CDR3 regions were used to build the TCR beta libraries. TCRdb itself ran the multiplex PCR reads through MiXCR, one entry per CDR3 protein. The table includes approximately 400,000 distinct CDR3 sequences, around 22% detected once. The time point is: persistent/refractory GD, antithyroid drugs over 5 years with positive TRAb. PBMCs were the source of the RNA used for TCR sequencing. Sequenced material: peripheral blood mononuclear cells (PBMCs), taken when the disease was refractory, from a patient treated with antithyroid drugs. Receptors were obtained from a female donor with Graves disease.

The chain combines TRBV18 with TRBJ2-3; maybe TRBD2 (6 bases). The germline CDR1 and CDR2 sequences are KGHSH and LQKENI. The CDR3 length is 15 residues. The V end was cut by 1 base, the J end by 2 bases, with 10 bases between. The CDR3 DNA is TGTGCCAGCTCACCACGCACGGGACTCACAGATACGCAGTATTTT. Translated: CASSPRTGLTDTQYF.

This clonotype was seen at least ten times. The chain uses TRBV29-1 and TRBJ2-5; TRBD2 matches 7 bases. This CDR3 region has 14 residues. With 0 bases clipped from V and 2 bases from J, the junction kept 3 bases outside the gene matches. Germline V gene lookup returns CDR1 SQVTM and CDR2 ANQGSEA. The CDR3 DNA sequence: TGCAGCGTTGAAGATTGGGGAGGGCAAGAGACCCAGTACTTC. Encoded protein: CSVEDWGGQETQYF. Filled out from reference TRBV29-1 and TRBJ2-5, the complete variable domain reads SAVISQKPSRDICQRGTSLTIQCQVDSQVTMMFWYRQQPGQSLTLIATANQGSEATYESGFVIDKFPISRPNLTFSTLTVSNMSPEDSSIYLCSVEDWGGQETQYFGPGTRLLVL.

This clonotype has just a few counts. V usage is TRBV30 and J usage is TRBJ2-7, with D uncertain. CDR3 size: 11 residues. CDR1 and CDR2 from the germline V gene are GTSNPN and SVGIG (reference sequence). Trimming pared 5 bases from V and 3 bases from J, leaving 8 bases between. The CDR3 DNA follows: TGTGCCTGGGTATCGGGCTACGAGCAGTACTTC. It translates to CAWVSGYEQYF.

The chain links TRBV27 to TRBJ1-1; a weak D match, TRBD1 (6 bases). Germline values: CDR1 MNHEY, CDR2 SMNVEV (reference sequence). This CDR3 is 12 amino acids long. Between the trimmed V and J ends, which lost 6 bases and 11 bases, there was a span of 16 bases. The CDR3 loop reads CASSSNRAPAFF. CDR3 in DNA: TGTGCCAGCAGCTCCAACAGGGCGCCGGCTTTCTTT.